These 29 T cell receptor beta chains originate from one sample sequenced in a study of lymphopenia after photon versus proton radiotherapy. Repertoires were generated with immunoSEQ multiplex PCR, while TCRdb's copy carries only in-frame clones and drops some. The sample lists about 39,000 clones, around nine tenths seen once, with about 16% in the top ten. Material: peripheral blood, obtained from a patient treated with photon-based radiotherapy. The receptor set was obtained from a man in his 60s with cholangiocarcinoma.

This clone showed up just once. V gene TRBV7-4 combines with J gene TRBJ2-7; 7 nucleotides agree with TRBD2. V lost 8 bases to trimming and J lost 3 bases; unmatched junction nucleotides: 10. Germline assignment: CDR1 SGHVT and CDR2 SQSDAQ. CDR3 size: 14 residues. The CDR3 DNA sequence: TGTGCCAGCCTCACCGGGAGGCTTTTCTACGAGCAGTACTTC. It translates to CASLTGRLFYEQYF.

The V gene is TRBV14, the J gene TRBJ2-1; maybe TRBD1 (6 bases). In germline, CDR1 is SGHDN, CDR2 FVKESK. Trimming took off 5 bases at V and 6 bases at J, with 14 bases between the two ends. This CDR3 is 14 amino acids long. The CDR3 DNA is TGTGCCAGCAGCTCCGGACAGAACCGCAATGAGCAGTTCTTC. Translating it yields CASSSGQNRNEQFF.

The chain recombines TRBV11-2 with TRBJ2-1; tentatively, D is TRBD1 or TRBD2 (6 bases each). CDR3 size: 15 residues. Trimming removed 5 bases at V and 8 bases at J, with 19 bases between. Germline lookup yields CDR1 SGHAT and CDR2 FQNNGV. The CDR3 region is CASSRSGAGLDEQFF. The CDR3 bases are TGTGCCAGCAGCCGGTCGGGGGCCGGGCTCGATGAGCAGTTCTTC.

The chain has TRBV2 and TRBJ1-2, with D possibly matching TRBD1 (6 bases). The CDR3 length is 16 residues. CDR1 SNHLY and CDR2 FYNNEI come from the germline V gene. V lost 6 bases and J 3 bases, leaving 20 bases between the germline ends. In DNA, the CDR3 is TGTGCCAGCAGCCTTCGGGAGGGGGAATGGTACTATGGCTACACCTTC. Its protein product is CASSLREGEWYYGYTF.

The chain combines TRBV10-1 with TRBJ2-1, with no clear D. Looked up from germline, CDR1 is WNHNN and CDR2 is SYGVQD (reference sequence). Trimming left V 1 base short and J 4 bases short, with 14 bases between. The CDR3 is 16 residues long. The CDR3 DNA is TGCGCCAGCAGTGAGTTTTACAGTGGAAGTTACAATGAGCAGTTCTTC. Protein product: CASSEFYSGSYNEQFF.

This chain links TRBV19 with TRBJ2-5; the D gene is possibly TRBD2 (7 bases). CDR3 length: 13 amino acids. V was clipped by 5 bases and J by 5 bases, with 12 bases between them. The germline V gene has CDR1 LNHDA and CDR2 SQIVND (reference sequence). The CDR3 here is CASSGGGLETQYF. The CDR3, as DNA: TGTGCCAGTAGTGGCGGGGGCTTGGAGACCCAGTACTTC.

The chain has TRBV7-9 and TRBJ1-3, with D hard to call. V gave up 6 bases and J gave up 7 bases, with 10 bases separating them. Germline-derived CDR1 and CDR2 are SEHNR and FQNEAQ (reference sequence). CDR3 length: 12 amino acids. The CDR3 loop reads CASRVGENTIYF. The CDR3 DNA reads as TGTGCCAGCAGGGTGGGAGAGAACACCATATATTTT.

The chain has TRBV2 and TRBJ2-5; no clear D gene. V was cut by 1 base and J by 5 bases, with 11 bases left in between. There are 14 residues in the CDR3. Germline CDR1 is SNHLY and CDR2 is FYNNEI. CDR3 DNA: TGTGCCAGCAGTGAAGGGCCAGGCCGGGAGACCCAGTACTTC. The encoded protein is CASSEGPGRETQYF.

The J gene is TRBJ2-3, the V gene TRBV5-1, with 7 positions matching TRBD1. J gave up 2 bases and V 4 bases, and 4 bases lay outside the gene matches. CDR3 length: 14 residues. The germline gives CDR1 SGHRS, CDR2 YFSETQ. This CDR3 is CASSLGQLTDTQYF. CDR3 in DNA: TGCGCCAGCAGCCTGGGACAGCTCACAGATACGCAGTATTTT.

The V gene is TRBV19, the J gene TRBJ2-3; D might be TRBD1 (5 bases). Trimming left V 5 bases short and J 1 base short, with 10 bases between. Germline loops: CDR1 LNHDA, CDR2 SQIVND (reference sequence). The CDR3 has 14 residues. The CDR3 region is CASSAWGRTDTQYF. The DNA for the CDR3 is TGTGCCAGTAGTGCTTGGGGCCGCACAGATACGCAGTATTTT.

The rearrangement links TRBV7-8 to TRBJ2-2, with unresolved D. Per the germline V gene, CDR1 is SGHVS and CDR2 is FQNEAQ. The CDR3 contains 14 residues. V lost 4 bases and J 5 bases, leaving 11 bases between the germline ends. CDR3 amino acids: CASSSRPFTGELFF. In DNA, the CDR3 is TGTGCCAGCAGCTCCCGACCTTTTACCGGGGAGCTGTTTTTT. The full variable domain, in which reference TRBV7-8 and TRBJ2-2 provide the parts outside the CDR3, is GAGVSQSPRYKVAKRGQDVALRCDPISGHVSLFWYQQALGQGPEFLTYFQNEAQLDKSGLPSDRFFAERPEGSVSTLKIQRTQQEDSAVYLCASSSRPFTGELFFGEGSRLTVL.

The chain couples TRBV18 to TRBJ1-1, with TRBD1 as a possible D gene (6 bases). The CDR3 loop spans 14 amino acids. V was trimmed by 3 bases and J by 4 bases, leaving 12 bases between them. Germline V gives CDR1 KGHSH, CDR2 LQKENI. Here the CDR3 reads CASSPFTGPTEAFF. CDR3 DNA sequence: TGTGCCAGCTCACCCTTCACAGGGCCCACTGAAGCTTTCTTT.

This chain links TRBV28 with TRBJ2-2; the D gene could be TRBD1 or TRBD2 (5 bases each). The CDR3 loop spans 15 amino acids. Trimming removed 7 bases at V and 0 bases at J, with 12 bases between. The germline V gene has CDR1 MDHEN and CDR2 SYDVKM. This CDR3 is CASTPGDANTGELFF. DNA of the CDR3: TGTGCCAGCACCCCCGGGGACGCGAACACCGGGGAGCTGTTTTTT.

This chain connects TRBV4-2 to TRBJ2-3, with 11 nucleotides matching TRBD2. Germline-derived CDR1 and CDR2 are LGHNA and YNFKEQ. The J segment lost 2 bases and the V segment lost 0 bases, leaving 7 bases of the junction unmatched. The CDR3 runs 18 residues. CDR3 sequence: CASSQDKLAGGITDTQYF. The CDR3 DNA is TGTGCCAGCAGCCAAGATAAGCTAGCGGGGGGCATCACAGATACGCAGTATTTT.

The chain links TRBV28 to TRBJ1-2; tentatively, D is TRBD1 (6 bases). The V gene lost 4 bases and the J gene lost 1 base, with 16 bases spanning the gap. The CDR3 loop spans 16 amino acids. Germline V gene lookup returns CDR1 MDHEN and CDR2 SYDVKM. The CDR3, as DNA: TGTGCCAGCAGTTACCCCGCCCGGGGGCTTAACTATGGCTACACCTTC. Translation: CASSYPARGLNYGYTF.

This clone showed up just a few times. The rearrangement links TRBV27 to TRBJ1-2; TRBD1 agrees at 8 bases. This CDR3 is 12 amino acids long. The junction had 5 bases not matched to a gene; V was cut back by 6 bases and J by 8 bases. CDR1 and CDR2 (germline): MNHEY, SMNVEV (reference sequence). Here the CDR3 DNA reads TGTGCCAGCAGGGACAGGGATCGAGGCTACACCTTC. Protein: CASRDRDRGYTF.

The J gene is TRBJ1-3, the V gene TRBV19; perhaps TRBD1 as D (5 bases). The V gene's germline CDR1 is LNHDA and CDR2 SQIVND (reference sequence). V was clipped by 4 bases and J by 0 bases, with 16 bases between them. This CDR3 is 17 amino acids long. CDR3 loop: CASSTPQGRSSGNTIYF. The DNA for the CDR3 is TGTGCCAGTAGTACACCCCAGGGCAGGAGCTCTGGAAACACCATATATTTT.

The gene calls are TRBV5-6 and TRBJ1-5; possibly TRBD1 for D (6 bases). CDR3 length equals 15 residues. Trimming shortened V by 4 bases and J by 2 bases, and 13 bases separated the two germline ends. Germline V gives CDR1 SGHDT, CDR2 YYEEEE. CDR3 nucleotide sequence: TGTGCCAGCAGCCACAGGGAAATCGGCAATCAGCCCCAGCATTTT. The encoded protein is CASSHREIGNQPQHF.

The chain recombines TRBV7-6 with TRBJ2-3, with D possibly TRBD1 on 6 matching bases. V dropped 5 bases and J dropped 0 bases, with 15 bases sitting between them. The CDR3 is made up of 16 amino acids. Germline V CDR1 and CDR2: SGHVS, FNYEAQ. This chain's CDR3 is CASSLGQSPSTDTQYF. Here the CDR3 DNA reads TGTGCCAGCAGCCTCGGACAGAGTCCTAGCACAGATACGCAGTATTTT. Using reference TRBV7-6 and TRBJ2-3 for the parts outside the CDR3, the full variable domain is GAGVSQSPRYKVTKRGQDVALRCDPISGHVSLYWYRQALGQGPEFLTYFNYEAQQDKSGLPNDRFSAERPEGSISTLTIQRTEQRDSAMYRCASSLGQSPSTDTQYFGPGTRLTVL.

The J gene is TRBJ1-1, the V gene TRBV7-2; no clear D gene. The CDR3 is made up of 12 amino acids. CDR1 is SGHTA, CDR2 FQGNSA, per germline. Trimming cost V 2 bases and J 10 bases, with 11 bases left between them. CDR3 DNA sequence: TGTGCCAGCAGCTTATGGCAGGCACGAGCTTTCTTT. Amino acids: CASSLWQARAFF. The complete variable domain, with remaining parts taken from reference TRBV7-2 and TRBJ1-1, reads GAGVSQSPSNKVTEKGKDVELRCDPISGHTALYWYRQSLGQGLEFLIYFQGNSAPDKSGLPSDRFSAERTGGSVSTLTIQRTQQEDSAVYLCASSLWQARAFFGQGTRLTVV.

This chain joins TRBV5-1 and TRBJ2-5; TRBD2 matches 8 bases. With V trimmed by 2 bases and J by 1 base, 4 bases remained unmatched. Germline V gene sequence: CDR1 SGHRS, CDR2 YFSETQ. This CDR3 comprises 15 residues. As DNA, the CDR3 is TGCGCCAGCAGCTTTCACGGGGGGGCCCAAGAGACCCAGTACTTC. Its protein is CASSFHGGAQETQYF.

The table lists this clone with a count of one. The chain recombines TRBV5-6 with TRBJ2-3; unclear D gene. Trimming cost V 2 bases and J 4 bases, with 14 bases left between them. Germline CDR1 is SGHDT and CDR2 is YYEEEE. This CDR3 region has 15 residues. DNA for the CDR3: TGTGCCAGCAGCTTCGCTCGGACCATTGCAGATACGCAGTATTTT. It is translated as CASSFARTIADTQYF.

This clone was found once. CDR3 sequence: CASTGPGETFYEQYF. CDR3 in DNA: TGTGCCAGCACCGGTCCCGGGGAGACGTTTTACGAGCAGTACTTC. The V gene is TRBV7-9, the J gene TRBJ2-7; D perhaps matches TRBD2 (5 bases). There are 15 residues in the CDR3. Germline V gene data show CDR1 as SEHNR and CDR2 as FQNEAQ (reference sequence). The V end lost 7 bases, the J end lost 4 bases, and 20 bases lay between the germline ends.

The chain combines TRBV5-4 with TRBJ1-1, with D uncertain. The CDR3 sequence is 14 residues long. Trimming stripped 4 bases from V and 1 base from J, with 11 bases between. CDR1 is SGHNT, CDR2 YYREEE, per germline (reference sequence). DNA for the CDR3: TGTGCCAGCAGCCTGGTAACAGCGAACACTGAAGCTTTCTTT. As protein: CASSLVTANTEAFF.

The genes are TRBV11-1 and TRBJ1-6, with D uncertain. V lost 5 bases to trimming and J lost 7 bases, with 12 bases between them. This CDR3 is built from 14 residues. CDR1 and CDR2 (germline): SGHAT, FQDESV (reference sequence). This CDR3 is CASSLDEGNSPLHF. For the CDR3, the DNA is TGTGCCAGCAGCCTAGACGAGGGAAATTCACCCCTCCACTTT.

The chain uses TRBV28 and TRBJ1-6; 7 bases agree with TRBD1. Per germline, CDR1 MDHEN and CDR2 SYDVKM. V dropped 1 base and J dropped 5; count of bases not matched to a gene: 8. The CDR3 totals 17 residues. CDR3 protein: CASSLFHRQGDNSPLHF. The DNA of the CDR3 is TGTGCCAGCAGTTTATTCCATCGACAGGGTGATAATTCACCCCTCCACTTT.

The chain has TRBV7-3 and TRBJ1-1; D is ambiguous. This CDR3 has 13 residues. Germline CDR1 and CDR2: SGHTA and FQGTGA. V lost 2 bases, J lost 1 base, and 5 bases lay in between. The CDR3 sequence is CASSLEGNTEAFF. CDR3 in DNA: TGTGCCAGCAGCTTAGAGGGGAACACTGAAGCTTTCTTT.

CDR3 amino acids: CASRPTDYGYTF. CDR3 nucleotide sequence: TGTGCCAGCAGACCGACTGATTATGGCTACACCTTC. The chain combines TRBV2 with TRBJ1-2, with D unresolved. Trimming shortened V by 6 bases and J by 5 bases, and 10 bases separated the two germline ends. This CDR3 contains 12 residues. The germline V gene has CDR1 SNHLY and CDR2 FYNNEI.

As for this clone: The junction and the germline gene differ at one end; a read error may be behind it. CDR3 amino acids: CASSLRGDAREF. The CDR3 coding sequence is TGTGCCAGCAGCCTCAGGGGTGACGCGCGGGAATTC. The chain couples TRBV7-9 to TRBJ2-7; D is perhaps TRBD1 or TRBD2 (6 bases each). The CDR3 length is 12 residues. The germline V gene encodes CDR1 SEHNR and CDR2 FQNEAQ (reference sequence).